This TCR beta chain is drawn from a study of T cell changes during pregnancy in multiple sclerosis. CDR1 MDHEN and CDR2 SYDVKM come from the germline V gene. CDR3 size: 14 residues. V was clipped by 4 bases and J by 4 bases, with 12 bases between them. Sequenced by immunoSEQ multiplex PCR; TCRdb stores in-frame clones only, minus some. The data contain 50,000 or so clones, over 80% of them singletons. This clonotype was obtained from a female donor with multiple sclerosis, enrolled in a pregnancy study. The specimen comprised CD4+ T cells from peripheral blood mononuclear cells, sampled in the third trimester of pregnancy. The chain joins TRBV28 to TRBJ2-3, with D possibly matching TRBD1 (5 bases). CDR3 sequence reads: CASSSGRQADTQYF. Written as DNA, the CDR3 is TGTGCCAGCAGTTCAGGGCGGCAGGCAGATACGCAGTATTTT.